The text below deals with one T cell receptor beta chain. Its cognate antigen is unknown. Method: immunoSEQ multiplex PCR; TCRdb's copy keeps in-frame clones and lacks some. The repertoire holds 25,000 to 35,000 clones, just over 90% seen once, with about 7.7% in the top ten. This sample was taken from a study of T cells in tuberculosis. Study context: In South Africa, adults with active tuberculosis were compared with IGRA-negative and latently infected IGRA-positive adolescents. Study-wide results and caveats: Active tuberculosis patients had shorter CDR3-alpha; the beta difference was nonsignificant. Active tuberculosis alpha repertoires lay closer to GMM-specific TCRs than controls'.

Noted time point: new active TB diagnosis, blood taken before or within 7 days of starting treatment. The sequencing here drew on PBMCs, taken at tuberculosis diagnosis. The TCR comes from an adult with tuberculosis. Some clones in this sample may be carry-over from other donors' samples.

CDR3 in amino acids: CATSPGDRGRNGYTF. The CDR3 DNA follows: TGTGCCACCAGCCCCGGGGACAGGGGGCGTAATGGCTACACCTTC. This chain uses TRBV15 with TRBJ1-2, with 12 bases matching TRBD1. V lost 5 bases to trimming and J lost 6 bases; unmatched junction nucleotides: 7. From germline, CDR1 is LNHNV and CDR2 YYDKDF (reference sequence). This CDR3 comprises 15 residues.